This T cell receptor beta chain was obtained from a study of T-cell memory formation after mild COVID-19. Regarding this clonotype: Antigen unknown.

Study results and caveats: Unconfirmed was the SARS-CoV-2 specificity of second-wave clones that peaked on day 37. Contracting clones, day 15 to 85, had balanced CD4/CD8, and later expanders favored CD4+.

TCRdb independently ran MiXCR on the 5' RACE reads; one entry per CDR3 protein. The repertoire consists of fewer than 350,000 distinct CDR3 sequences, with around a sixth occurring once and the leading ten covering about 22%. The CDR3 runs 15 residues. V was pared by 6 bases and J by 0 bases, with 8 bases of the junction left unmatched. CDR1 is MNHNS and CDR2 is SASEGT in the germline V gene. The sequenced material came from PBMCs or a T cell subset sorted from them (not recorded which). The chain couples TRBV6-1 to TRBJ2-7; 7 bases agree with TRBD1. The sequence came from a man between 18 and 35 years old who had mild COVID-19 (a few samples of this study predate the infection). Cell type and time point are not known. Here the CDR3 reads CASSEPGQSSYEQYF. In DNA, the CDR3 is TGTGCCAGCAGCGAACCGGGACAGAGCTCCTACGAGCAGTACTTC.